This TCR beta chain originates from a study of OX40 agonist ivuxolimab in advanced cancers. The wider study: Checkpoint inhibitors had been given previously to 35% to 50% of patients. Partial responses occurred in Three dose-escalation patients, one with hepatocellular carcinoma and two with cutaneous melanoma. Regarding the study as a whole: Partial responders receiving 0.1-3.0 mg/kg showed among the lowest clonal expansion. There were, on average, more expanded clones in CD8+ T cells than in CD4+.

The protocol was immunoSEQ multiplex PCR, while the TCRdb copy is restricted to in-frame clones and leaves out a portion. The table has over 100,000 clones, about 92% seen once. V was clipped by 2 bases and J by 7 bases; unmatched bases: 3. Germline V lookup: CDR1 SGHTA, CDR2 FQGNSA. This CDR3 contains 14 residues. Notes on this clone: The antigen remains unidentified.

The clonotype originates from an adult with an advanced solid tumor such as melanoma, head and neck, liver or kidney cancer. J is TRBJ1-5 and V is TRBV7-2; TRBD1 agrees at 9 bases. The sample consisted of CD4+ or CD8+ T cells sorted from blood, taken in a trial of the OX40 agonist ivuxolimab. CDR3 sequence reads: CASSLTGGGQPQHF. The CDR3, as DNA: TGTGCCAGCAGCTTAACAGGGGGCGGGCAGCCCCAGCATTTT. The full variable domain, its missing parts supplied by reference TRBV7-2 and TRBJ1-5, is GAGVSQSPSNKVTEKGKDVELRCDPISGHTALYWYRQSLGQGLEFLIYFQGNSAPDKSGLPSDRFSAERTGGSVSTLTIQRTQQEDSAVYLCASSLTGGGQPQHFGDGTRLSIL.